One sample yielded the 17 T cell receptor beta chains listed below, sequenced in a study of vaccination effects on CD4 cells after COVID-19. Before sequencing took place, the ViraFEST assay used viral peptide pools to expand antigen-specific CD4+ T cells. When ten to eleven days of culture had elapsed, CD4+ T cells were isolated. By PCR, the person was confirmed to have had SARS-CoV-2 infection between March and December 2020. Antigen specificity for these receptors is unknown. Produced via immunoSEQ multiplex PCR; TCRdb's table is partial and in-frame only. The data contain more than 15,000 clones, around 74% of them seen just once; the ten biggest clones take up 16%. The sequenced sample was CD4+ T cells from PBMCs cultured with SARS-CoV-2 spike peptides, obtained before COVID-19 vaccination. Receptors originate from a human donor who had a prior SARS-CoV-2 infection.

The chain combines TRBV5-6 with TRBJ2-5, with D possibly TRBD2 on 5 matching bases. The CDR3 extends over 15 amino acids. Germline-derived CDR1 and CDR2 are SGHDT and YYEEEE. V gave up 3 bases and J gave up 0 bases, with 12 bases separating them. CDR3 DNA sequence: TGTGCCAGCAGCTACGGACTCATGTACCAAGAGACCCAGTACTTC. Protein: CASSYGLMYQETQYF. Full variable domain (rest looked up from reference TRBV5-6 and TRBJ2-5): DAGVTQSPTHLIKTRGQQVTLRCSPKSGHDTVSWYQQALGQGPQFIFQYYEEEERQRGNFPDRFSGHQFPNYSSELNVNALLLGDSALYLCASSYGLMYQETQYFGPGTRLLVL.

This sequence joins TRBV5-1 and TRBJ2-5; 9 bases match TRBD1. The CDR3 runs 16 residues. The ends lost 3 bases at V and 5 bases at J; junction bases unmatched: 11. The V gene's germline CDR1 is SGHRS and CDR2 YFSETQ. The CDR3 region has the DNA TGCGCCAGCAGCTCATTCGGGACAGGGTGGGACGAGACCCAGTACTTC. As protein: CASSSFGTGWDETQYF.

The chain uses TRBV6-5 and TRBJ2-3, with D maybe TRBD1 (5 bases). CDR1 MNHEY and CDR2 SVGAGI come from the germline V gene. The CDR3 spans 13 residues. V gave up 6 bases and J gave up 4 bases, with 11 bases separating them. The CDR3 reads CASRPGLSDTQYF. The CDR3 DNA follows: TGTGCCAGCAGGCCAGGGCTCTCAGATACGCAGTATTTT.

This chain connects TRBV18 to TRBJ2-3, with 9 nucleotides matching TRBD2. From germline, CDR1 is KGHSH and CDR2 LQKENI. The CDR3 sequence is 17 residues long. V gave up 0 bases and J gave up 11 bases; unmatched junction bases: 15. CDR3 sequence (DNA): TGTGCCAGCTCACCACCCGGACTAGCGACCTCAGGGGGAAGGCAGTATTTT. Translated, it gives CASSPPGLATSGGRQYF. The complete variable domain, with remaining parts taken from reference TRBV18 and TRBJ2-3, reads NAGVMQNPRHLVRRRGQEARLRCSPMKGHSHVYWYRQLPEEGLKFMVYLQKENIIDESGMPKERFSAEFPKEGPSILRIQQVVRGDSAAYFCASSPPGLATSGGRQYFGPGTRLTVL.

V gene TRBV19 combines with J gene TRBJ2-7; 7 bases are a match to TRBD2. With 4 bases clipped from V and 3 bases from J, the junction kept 3 bases outside the gene matches. The CDR3 sequence is 13 residues long. The germline gives CDR1 LNHDA, CDR2 SQIVND (reference sequence). The CDR3 spells CASSKERGYEQYF. CDR3 sequence (DNA): TGTGCCAGTAGTAAAGAGCGGGGCTACGAGCAGTACTTC.

This clone was seen more than once but under ten times. The chain employs TRBV6-7 and TRBJ2-7, with TRBD2 matching 11 bases. TRBV6-7 belongs to the ORF category, with a function that is uncertain. V shed 5 bases and J 0 bases; nucleotides not matched to a gene: 12. This CDR3 has 18 amino acids. This CDR3 is CASSNAGTSGLDSYEQYF. The CDR3, as DNA: TGTGCCAGCAGTAACGCAGGGACTAGCGGACTAGACTCCTACGAGCAGTACTTC.

The chain links TRBV15 to TRBJ2-7, with D perhaps given as TRBD1 or TRBD2 (5 bases each). In germline, CDR1 is LNHNV, CDR2 YYDKDF (reference sequence). There are 16 residues in the CDR3. V was pared by 5 bases and J by 6 bases, with 23 bases between. CDR3 bases: TGTGCCACCAGCCCCCCCCGGGGCAGCGGCTCCCTCGAGCAGTACTTC. Translation gives CATSPPRGSGSLEQYF.

The sample holds a few counts of this clone. The rearrangement links TRBV2 to TRBJ2-5; D is tentatively TRBD1 or TRBD2 (5 bases each). Germline V gene sequence: CDR1 SNHLY, CDR2 FYNNEI. CDR3 length: 14 amino acids. With 5 bases removed from V and 7 bases from J, the gap between germline ends came to 17 bases. Here the CDR3 DNA reads TGTGCCAGCAGTTCAAGTAGAGGGGCGGGGACCCAGTACTTC. It translates to CASSSSRGAGTQYF.

This clone turned up a few times. The chain uses TRBV30 and TRBJ1-6; D is unclear. Germline V CDR1 and CDR2: GTSNPN, SVGIG (reference sequence). Trimming left V 1 base short and J 8 bases short, with 9 bases between. This CDR3 has 13 residues. Here the CDR3 DNA reads TGTGCCTGGAGTGGACTGCCCGATTCACCCCTCCACTTT. It yields the protein CAWSGLPDSPLHF.

This sequence joins TRBV5-1 and TRBJ2-3; TRBD2 matches at 7 bases. J lost 2 bases, V lost 7 bases, and 7 bases had no gene match. Germline CDR1 reads SGHRS; CDR2 reads YFSETQ. This CDR3 region has 14 residues. DNA for the CDR3: TGCGCCAGCGACTGGGGGGGGATCACAGATACGCAGTATTTT. Amino acids: CASDWGGITDTQYF.

This clone was counted between two and nine times. The rearrangement links TRBV19 to TRBJ1-4, with unresolved D. Germline CDR1 LNHDA, CDR2 SQIVND (reference sequence). The CDR3 extends over 18 amino acids. With 11 bases removed from V and 0 bases from J, the gap between germline ends came to 25 bases. The CDR3 sequence is CAPSQYGRVDATNEKLFF. The CDR3 DNA follows: TGTGCCCCTAGCCAGTATGGTCGGGTTGACGCAACTAATGAAAAACTGTTTTTT.

The genes are TRBV4-2 and TRBJ2-1, with a tentative D call TRBD2 (6 bases). The V gene's germline CDR1 is LGHNA and CDR2 YNFKEQ. The CDR3 extends over 17 amino acids. V was pared by 0 bases and J by 5 bases, with 17 bases between. Here the CDR3 DNA reads TGTGCCAGCAGCCAAGATCCGGCAGGGAGGTTGAACAATGAGCAGTTCTTC. Protein: CASSQDPAGRLNNEQFF.

This clone was picked up one time. The rearrangement uses TRBV7-9 and TRBJ2-6, with 8 bases aligning to TRBD1. Germline CDR1 SEHNR, CDR2 FQNEAQ (reference sequence). Unmatched junction bases numbered 8, after V lost 5 bases and J lost 2 bases. The CDR3 covers 17 residues. The CDR3 DNA is TGTGCCAGCAGCCACCGGGACAGGTTGACTGGGGCCAACGTCCTGACTTTC. This translates into CASSHRDRLTGANVLTF.

The rearrangement uses TRBV7-9 and TRBJ2-2; D unresolved. V was cut by 4 bases and J by 7 bases, with 16 bases left in between. CDR3 length: 15 amino acids. Germline assignment: CDR1 SEHNR and CDR2 FQNEAQ (reference sequence). This CDR3 is CASSSRLEHDGELFF. DNA of the CDR3: TGTGCCAGCAGCTCGCGCCTAGAACATGACGGGGAGCTGTTTTTT.

This sequence joins TRBV5-1 and TRBJ2-7, with 7 positions matching TRBD1. Germline assignment: CDR1 SGHRS and CDR2 YFSETQ. This CDR3 region has 15 residues. V lost 4 bases and J lost 7; bases outside the gene matches: 14. The CDR3 protein is CASSPRDSRTQEQYF. The CDR3 region has the DNA TGCGCCAGCAGCCCACGGGACAGCCGAACTCAGGAGCAGTACTTC.

This sequence joins TRBV4-3 and TRBJ2-1, with D perhaps TRBD2 (6 bases). Trimming took off 4 bases at V and 2 bases at J, with 18 bases between the two ends. The CDR3 has 17 amino acids. Germline lookup yields CDR1 LGHNA and CDR2 YSLEER. CDR3 region: CASSLTFTSITYNEQFF. CDR3 bases: TGCGCCAGCAGCCTAACCTTTACTAGCATTACCTACAATGAGCAGTTCTTC.

V gene TRBV21-1 combines with J gene TRBJ1-4. TRBV21-1 is a documented pseudogene. The CDR3 length is 14 residues. CDR3 nucleotides: TGTGCCAGCAGCAAAGTGAGGTATAATGAAAAACTGTTTTTT. Its translation: CASSKVRYNEKLFF.